Listed here is a single T cell receptor (beta chain). This CDR3 is 17 amino acids long. Germline values: CDR1 MNHEY, CDR2 SVGEGT. The J segment lost 1 base and the V segment lost 5 bases, leaving 8 bases of the junction unmatched. The data derive from a study of blood T cell repertoires in COVID-19. The assay was immunoSEQ multiplex PCR, and TCRdb's table has in-frame clones only and misses some. The sample shows 120,000 to 150,000 clones, about 90% of them seen only once. The TCR originated in a human donor in a cohort sampled during active COVID-19. The sequencing input was peripheral blood. The chain combines TRBV6-2 or TRBV6-3 with TRBJ2-7; 13 bases agree with TRBD2. CDR3 bases: TGTGCCAGCAGTAACCAGGGACTAGCGGGAAGATCCTACGAGCAGTACTTC. Its protein is CASSNQGLAGRSYEQYF.